The sequence of this TCR beta chain was determined in a study of radiotherapy plus CTLA-4 blockade in lung cancer. Study results and caveats: Reports identified early blood T cell clone dynamics, with interferon-beta, as the best response predictor. TCR clones originating in tumors grew in number in blood after radiotherapy plus ipilimumab.

Those patients who had chemo-refractory metastatic non-small-cell lung cancer were given focal radiation along with CTLA-4 blockade through ipilimumab. The data were produced by immunoSEQ multiplex PCR, yet TCRdb's version contains in-frame clones alone and is incomplete. The table has over 60,000 clones, approximately 86% seen once. About this clone itself: Its antigen is as yet unknown.

The TCR sequence derives from a human donor with non-small cell lung cancer who had stable disease on radiotherapy plus ipilimumab. Material: peripheral blood, obtained from a patient treated with radiotherapy plus ipilimumab.

CDR3 residues: CASSYSRGGQPQHF. The CDR3 DNA reads as TGTGCCAGCAGTTACTCACGGGGAGGCCAGCCCCAGCATTTT. This chain joins TRBV6-5 and TRBJ1-5; D is undetermined. The CDR3 consists of 14 residues. The germline V gene has CDR1 MNHEY and CDR2 SVGAGI. V was cut by 0 bases and J by 7 bases, with 10 bases left in between.